The present entry profiles one T cell receptor beta chain with its context. Its specificity is not known. The source of the sample is a study of regulatory T cells in long-lasting Graves disease. Study-level findings and limits: Favored gene segments in persistent disease were TRBV28, TRBJ1-2 and TRBJ2-5. Between persistent patients, more than 2,500 public clonotypes were shared, exceeding the approximately 990 shared between new patients.

The CDR3 length is 15 residues. The V segment lost 4 bases and the J segment 6 bases; nucleotides outside the gene matches: 8. Germline loops: CDR1 SGHRS, CDR2 YFSETQ. Noted time point: persistent/refractory GD, antithyroid drugs over 5 years with positive TRAb. Construction of the TCR library relied on RNA isolated from PBMCs. Construction of TCR beta libraries relied on iRepertoire HTBI primers and on Arm-PCR targeting CDR3 regions. From the multiplex PCR reads, TCRdb called clonotypes with MiXCR, one entry per CDR3 protein. The sample yields some 450,000 distinct CDR3 sequences, around 22% seen once.

The chain employs TRBV5-1 and TRBJ2-1; 9 nucleotides match TRBD2. The sample consisted of peripheral blood mononuclear cells (PBMCs), taken when the disease was refractory, from a patient treated with antithyroid drugs. The TCR originated in a female donor with Graves disease. This CDR3 is CASSAGLATGNEQFF. As DNA, the CDR3 is TGCGCCAGCAGCGCCGGACTAGCGACCGGCAATGAGCAGTTCTTC.